One and the same sample provided the 22 T cell receptor beta chains below, sequenced in a study of blood T cell repertoires in COVID-19. The table came from immunoSEQ multiplex PCR; TCRdb's copy has only in-frame clones and leaves some out. This sample has more than 300,000 clones, with 86% found just once. Sequenced: PBMCs or T cells enriched from blood (not recorded which). The source is a man between 25 and 39 years old who had recovered from COVID-19.

CDR3 sequence reads: CAWRWGRGGVFYEQYF. The CDR3 DNA follows: TGTGCCTGGCGATGGGGTCGGGGGGGCGTCTTCTACGAGCAGTACTTC. The V call is TRBV30, the J call TRBJ2-7; TRBD2 agrees at 8 bases. J was trimmed by 3 bases and V by 5 bases; bases with no gene match: 15. Germline values: CDR1 GTSNPN, CDR2 SVGIG (reference sequence). The CDR3 totals 16 residues.

Comments on this clone: This CDR3 is also generated by other DNA sequences in the sample. This chain connects TRBV6-5 to TRBJ1-1; D ambiguous. The CDR3 loop spans 14 amino acids. Germline V lookup: CDR1 MNHEY, CDR2 SVGAGI. Trimming pared 3 bases from V and 0 bases from J, leaving 8 bases between. This chain's CDR3 is CASSYSGLNTEAFF. CDR3 DNA: TGTGCCAGCAGTTATTCGGGATTGAACACTGAAGCTTTCTTT.

J is TRBJ1-4 and V is TRBV9; a weak D match, TRBD1 (5 bases). The CDR3 loop spans 15 amino acids. Trimming shortened V by 4 bases and J by 3 bases, and 13 bases separated the two germline ends. Germline values: CDR1 SGDLS, CDR2 YYNGEE. The CDR3 coding sequence is TGTGCCAGCAGCCCCCAGGGTTGGCCTAATGAAAAACTGTTTTTT. Translation: CASSPQGWPNEKLFF. The full variable domain, its missing parts supplied by reference TRBV9 and TRBJ1-4, is DSGVTQTPKHLITATGQRVTLRCSPRSGDLSVYWYQQSLDQGLQFLIQYYNGEERAKGNILERFSAQQFPDLHSELNLSSLELGDSALYFCASSPQGWPNEKLFFGSGTQLSVL.

This clone was picked up one time. V is TRBV27 and J is TRBJ2-7; no clear D gene. Per the germline V gene, CDR1 is MNHEY and CDR2 is SMNVEV (reference sequence). The CDR3 is 14 residues long. Trimming took 2 bases from V and 3 from J, leaving 11 bases between them. CDR3 nucleotides: TGTGCCAGCAGTTTAATTGGAGCCGACTACGAGCAGTACTTC. As protein: CASSLIGADYEQYF.

The gene calls are TRBV7-2 and TRBJ1-4, with D possibly being TRBD1 (5 bases). The CDR3 totals 14 residues. Germline V CDR1 and CDR2: SGHTA, FQGNSA. Trimming pared 2 bases from V and 7 bases from J, leaving 11 bases between. CDR3 in amino acids: CASSLQGASEKLFF. Written as DNA, the CDR3 is TGTGCCAGCAGCTTACAGGGTGCGAGTGAAAAACTGTTTTTT.

This chain connects TRBV28 to TRBJ2-7; 7 bases fit TRBD2. This CDR3 has 15 residues. J was trimmed by 0 bases and V by 6 bases; bases with no gene match: 8. Germline V CDR1 and CDR2: MDHEN, SYDVKM. The CDR3 spells CASRGAGLSSYEQYF. In nucleotides, the CDR3 is TGTGCCAGCAGGGGAGCGGGGCTAAGCTCCTACGAGCAGTACTTC.

CDR3 region: CASTGADIYTQYF. The DNA of the CDR3 is TGTGCCAGTACAGGGGCAGACATATATACGCAGTATTTT. The chain joins TRBV19 to TRBJ2-3; TRBD1 is a possible D gene (6 bases). The CDR3 length is 13 residues. V was pared by 7 bases and J by 7 bases, with 15 bases between. The germline V gene encodes CDR1 LNHDA and CDR2 SQIVND (reference sequence).

V and J are TRBV4-2 and TRBJ1-5; 7 nucleotides align to TRBD1. This CDR3 is built from 15 residues. Germline assignment: CDR1 LGHNA and CDR2 YNFKEQ. V lost 0 bases, J lost 4 bases, and 3 bases stayed unmatched. The CDR3 sequence: CASSQDTTGNQPQHF. The CDR3 DNA sequence: TGTGCCAGCAGCCAAGATACGACAGGGAATCAGCCCCAGCATTTT.

The count of this clone is one. The V and J genes are TRBV7-9 and TRBJ2-7; TRBD1 matches 9 bases. V lost 5 bases to trimming and J lost 5 bases; unmatched junction nucleotides: 13. CDR3 length: 16 residues. CDR1 is SEHNR, CDR2 FQNEAQ, per germline (reference sequence). CDR3 amino acids: CASSERWGDRVHEQYF. The DNA of the CDR3 is TGTGCCAGCAGCGAACGTTGGGGGGACAGGGTCCACGAGCAGTACTTC.

V gene TRBV27 combines with J gene TRBJ2-7; D is unclear. The V end lost 8 bases, the J end lost 9 bases, and 20 bases lay between the germline ends. The CDR3 sequence is 13 residues long. Germline-derived CDR1 and CDR2 are MNHEY and SMNVEV (reference sequence). DNA for the CDR3: TGTGCCAGCTGCGAACTCGGGTCCATCACGCAGTACTTC. Amino acids: CASCELGSITQYF.

The chain couples TRBV3-1 (or the pseudogene TRBV3-2) to TRBJ1-2, with D perhaps matching TRBD1 (5 bases). V was shortened by 0 bases and J by 4 bases, with 12 bases between the two germline ends. CDR3 length equals 15 residues. Germline CDR1 reads LGHDT; CDR2 reads YNNKEL (reference sequence). CDR3: CASSQDGAATYGYTF. In nucleotides, the CDR3 is TGTGCCAGCAGCCAAGATGGGGCAGCCACCTATGGCTACACCTTC.

The gene calls are TRBV6-5 and TRBJ1-4, with 8 bases matching TRBD1. V trimming: 4 bases; J trimming: 5 bases; junction bases outside the gene matches: 3. CDR3 length: 14 residues. Germline V gene sequence: CDR1 MNHEY, CDR2 SVGAGI. This CDR3 is CASSWRDRNEKLFF. Here the CDR3 DNA reads TGTGCCAGCAGTTGGCGGGACAGGAATGAAAAACTGTTTTTT.

This clone is a singleton in its sample. CDR3 in amino acids: CASSRLMRNTEAFF. CDR3 nucleotides: TGTGCCAGCAGCCGTTTGATGCGGAACACTGAAGCTTTCTTT. This chain joins TRBV3-1 (or the pseudogene TRBV3-2) and TRBJ1-1, with D uncertain. Trimming removed 4 bases at V and 1 base at J, with 10 bases between. The V gene's germline CDR1 is LGHDT and CDR2 YNNKEL (reference sequence). The CDR3 has 14 residues.

This clone was found a few times. The chain combines TRBV6-1 with TRBJ2-5; possible D gene TRBD2, 6 bases. CDR3 length equals 20 residues. The V gene's germline CDR1 is MNHNS and CDR2 SASEGT. The germline V and J ends were trimmed by 1 base and 10 bases, with 34 bases remaining between them. CDR3 coding DNA: TGTGCCAGCAGTGAAGGCCCCGGTGGGCGGGGAGGCGTCGGTTTAAGTAGCCAGTACTTC. As protein: CASSEGPGGRGGVGLSSQYF.

This rearrangement joins TRBV7-9 to TRBJ1-1; perhaps TRBD1 as D (5 bases). Trimming cost V 5 bases and J 10 bases, with 17 bases left between them. The germline V gene has CDR1 SEHNR and CDR2 FQNEAQ (reference sequence). There are 13 residues in the CDR3. The CDR3 reads CASSHVGLLSAFF. Here the CDR3 DNA reads TGTGCCAGCAGCCACGTGGGGCTACTTTCAGCTTTCTTT.

The V and J genes are TRBV3-1 (or the pseudogene TRBV3-2) and TRBJ2-5; 10 nucleotides line up with TRBD2. The CDR3 is made up of 14 amino acids. CDR1 is LGHDT, CDR2 YNNKEL, per germline (reference sequence). V was pared by 6 bases and J by 4 bases, with 5 bases of the junction left unmatched. The CDR3 DNA follows: TGTGCCAGCAGATCTAGCGGGAGCATAGAGACCCAGTACTTC. It codes for CASRSSGSIETQYF.

This chain joins TRBV6-5 and TRBJ2-7; D is perhaps TRBD2 (6 bases). The CDR3 runs to 15 residues. Germline V gives CDR1 MNHEY, CDR2 SVGAGI. V lost 5 bases and J lost 3, with 17 bases in between. In nucleotides, the CDR3 is TGTGCCAGCAGTCCCTGGGGGGAGAGAGACTACGAGCAGTACTTC. This gives the protein CASSPWGERDYEQYF.

This clone has a single count. The chain combines TRBV5-1 with TRBJ2-2, with 7 bases aligning to TRBD2. Losses at the gene ends were 0 bases for V and 5 bases for J; bases not matched to a gene: 4. The V gene's germline CDR1 is SGHRS and CDR2 YFSETQ. CDR3 length equals 15 residues. The DNA for the CDR3 is TGCGCCAGCAGCTTGGGGCGGGAGTCGACCGGGGAGCTGTTTTTT. Translated: CASSLGRESTGELFF. Full variable domain (remainder filled in from reference TRBV5-1 and TRBJ2-2): KAGVTQTPRYLIKTRGQQVTLSCSPISGHRSVSWYQQTPGQGLQFLFEYFSETQRNKGNFPGRFSGRQFSNSRSEMNVSTLELGDSALYLCASSLGRESTGELFFGEGSRLTVL.

The chain is built from TRBV5-1 and TRBJ1-4; D unresolved. Trimming cost V 0 bases and J 2 bases, with 17 bases left between them. This CDR3 region has 18 residues. Per germline, CDR1 SGHRS and CDR2 YFSETQ. CDR3 nucleotide sequence: TGCGCCAGCAGCTTGGCTATTCAGGCAGGTCGGACTAATGAAAAACTGTTTTTT. Residues: CASSLAIQAGRTNEKLFF.

The chain employs TRBV4-2 and TRBJ2-7; TRBD2 might be the D (6 bases). The CDR3 has 17 residues. Trimming left V 0 bases short and J 2 bases short, with 17 bases between. Per germline, CDR1 LGHNA and CDR2 YNFKEQ. The CDR3 region is CASSQDRGLALTYEQYF. CDR3 DNA: TGTGCCAGCAGCCAAGATCGAGGCCTAGCGCTAACCTACGAGCAGTACTTC.

This rearrangement joins TRBV6-5 to TRBJ2-7; 7 bases are shared with TRBD2. CDR1 and CDR2 from the germline V gene are MNHEY and SVGAGI. V dropped 6 bases and J dropped 3; count of bases not matched to a gene: 5. The length of the CDR3 is 13 residues. The chain's CDR3 is CASSRGGSYEQYF. DNA of the CDR3: TGTGCCAGCAGCCGCGGGGGTAGCTACGAGCAGTACTTC.

The V gene is TRBV10-1, the J gene TRBJ1-1, with 7 bases matching TRBD1. With 4 bases clipped from V and 8 bases from J, the junction kept 10 bases outside the gene matches. CDR1 and CDR2 from the germline V gene are WNHNN and SYGVQD (reference sequence). The CDR3 is 14 residues long. The DNA for the CDR3 is TGCGCCAGCAGTGCAGACAGGGCGAGGGCGGAAGCTTTCTTT. Its translation: CASSADRARAEAFF.